A selection of T cell receptor beta chains follows, all from one sample in a study of early T cells in non-severe SARS-CoV-2 infection. TCRdb reprocessed the 5' RACE reads with MiXCR, giving one entry per CDR3 protein. The table records approximately 50,000 distinct CDR3 sequences, under 15% of them present only once. Sequencing input: whole blood. These receptors came from an adult who was a healthcare worker with PCR-confirmed SARS-CoV-2 infection or an uninfected control (not recorded which). Each CDR3 is given with its conserved first and last residue. The D gene is left open where the match is weak. Only part of the rows carry a size: once, few, many, or a class if the clone is expanded.

CDR3 protein: CASSLTGVGGYTF; V gene: TRBV12-3/TRBV12-4; D gene: TRBD1; J gene: TRBJ1-2; clone size: .
CDR3 protein: CSVEGTNRNSYEQYF; V gene: TRBV29-1; D gene: .; J gene: TRBJ2-7; clone size: .
CDR3 protein: CASRPRGQGNTEAFF; V gene: TRBV3-1; D gene: TRBD1; J gene: TRBJ1-1; clone size: many
CDR3 protein: CASSTELAGAPYNEQFF; V gene: TRBV7-2; D gene: TRBD2; J gene: TRBJ2-1; clone size: .
CDR3 protein: CASSIYPPGQGMAEKLFF; V gene: TRBV19; D gene: TRBD1; J gene: TRBJ1-4; clone size: many
CDR3 protein: CASSLGAGQYF; V gene: TRBV9; D gene: .; J gene: TRBJ2-3; clone size: .
CDR3 protein: CSASSDREGSSYNEQFF; V gene: TRBV20-1; D gene: TRBD1; J gene: TRBJ2-1; clone size: .
CDR3 protein: CASSQWTGGASGNTIYF; V gene: TRBV3-1; D gene: TRBD1; J gene: TRBJ1-3; clone size: few
CDR3 protein: CSALLQETQYF; V gene: TRBV20-1; D gene: .; J gene: TRBJ2-5; clone size: many
CDR3 protein: CAWSKGQQTGYTF; V gene: TRBV30; D gene: .; J gene: TRBJ1-2; clone size: .
CDR3 protein: CASSRIGGNTEAFF; V gene: TRBV12-3/TRBV12-4; D gene: .; J gene: TRBJ1-1; clone size: many
CDR3 protein: CASSPGQFKLEKLFF; V gene: TRBV6-6; D gene: .; J gene: TRBJ1-4; clone size: .
CDR3 protein: CASSLWTGDEKLFF; V gene: TRBV7-9; D gene: TRBD1; J gene: TRBJ1-4; clone size: many
CDR3 protein: CASSEVGGGTDTQYF; V gene: TRBV6-1; D gene: TRBD2; J gene: TRBJ2-3; clone size: few
CDR3 protein: CASSLELANGRNTIYF; V gene: TRBV11-2; D gene: .; J gene: TRBJ1-3; clone size: .
CDR3 protein: CASSQGYETGTVAHGYTF; V gene: TRBV14; D gene: .; J gene: TRBJ1-2; clone size: many
CDR3 protein: CASSPQGQGWYGELFF; V gene: TRBV12-3/TRBV12-4; D gene: .; J gene: TRBJ2-2; clone size: many
CDR3 protein: CASSLATGQQETQYF; V gene: TRBV19; D gene: .; J gene: TRBJ2-5; clone size: many
CDR3 protein: CASSPTSAGPDTQYF; V gene: TRBV6-4; D gene: TRBD2; J gene: TRBJ2-3; clone size: many
CDR3 protein: CSASEPYGYTF; V gene: TRBV20-1; D gene: .; J gene: TRBJ1-2; clone size: many
CDR3 protein: CASRRDSVGYNEQFF; V gene: TRBV6-5; D gene: .; J gene: TRBJ2-1; clone size: .
CDR3 protein: CAISEKSYEAFF; V gene: TRBV10-3; D gene: .; J gene: TRBJ1-1; clone size: many
CDR3 protein: CASSRQGNANTGELFF; V gene: TRBV7-6; D gene: .; J gene: TRBJ2-2; clone size: many
CDR3 protein: CASSLVADGGAQYF; V gene: TRBV7-3; D gene: .; J gene: TRBJ2-3; clone size: many
CDR3 protein: CASSRDRGSAEQYF; V gene: TRBV11-1; D gene: TRBD1; J gene: TRBJ2-7; clone size: .
CDR3 protein: CASSFLGLLGRRDQETQYF; V gene: TRBV6-6; D gene: .; J gene: TRBJ2-5; clone size: .
CDR3 protein: CSAARGGRQETQYF; V gene: TRBV20-1; D gene: TRBD2; J gene: TRBJ2-5; clone size: .
CDR3 protein: CSARAGLAGGYNEQFF; V gene: TRBV20-1; D gene: TRBD2; J gene: TRBJ2-1; clone size: .
CDR3 protein: CASSGTGGDSPLHF; V gene: TRBV9; D gene: TRBD1; J gene: TRBJ1-6; clone size: few
CDR3 protein: CASSPGGSRETQYF; V gene: TRBV7-3; D gene: .; J gene: TRBJ2-5; clone size: .
CDR3 protein: CSAGQGSNQPQHF; V gene: TRBV29-1; D gene: TRBD1; J gene: TRBJ1-5; clone size: few
CDR3 protein: CASSGGTSGLRGEQYF; V gene: TRBV7-9; D gene: TRBD2; J gene: TRBJ2-7; clone size: few
CDR3 protein: CASSPSDYGYTF; V gene: TRBV9; D gene: .; J gene: TRBJ1-2; clone size: .
CDR3 protein: CASSRLGTSETQYF; V gene: TRBV12-3/TRBV12-4; D gene: TRBD2; J gene: TRBJ2-5; clone size: .
CDR3 protein: CASSWGQGYSPLHF; V gene: TRBV5-5; D gene: TRBD1; J gene: TRBJ1-6; clone size: many
CDR3 protein: CASSLAQSGGVLSTDTQYF; V gene: TRBV12-3/TRBV12-4; D gene: TRBD2; J gene: TRBJ2-3; clone size: .
CDR3 protein: CASSSPGLAANNEQFF; V gene: TRBV10-1; D gene: TRBD2; J gene: TRBJ2-1; clone size: .
CDR3 protein: CASSLGGGYNEQFF; V gene: TRBV5-1; D gene: .; J gene: TRBJ2-1; clone size: few
CDR3 protein: CTSTVSGGAETQYF; V gene: TRBV11-2; D gene: TRBD2; J gene: TRBJ2-5; clone size: .
CDR3 protein: CSASPPGQTYEQYF; V gene: TRBV20-1; D gene: TRBD1; J gene: TRBJ2-7; clone size: few
CDR3 protein: CASRSTLGGTQYF; V gene: TRBV11-2; D gene: .; J gene: TRBJ2-3; clone size: few
CDR3 protein: CASSVGGGYTDTQYF; V gene: TRBV9; D gene: .; J gene: TRBJ2-3; clone size: many
CDR3 protein: CASSQGVRQPQHF; V gene: TRBV9; D gene: .; J gene: TRBJ1-5; clone size: .
CDR3 protein: CSASSGTGVYSPLHF; V gene: TRBV20-1; D gene: TRBD1; J gene: TRBJ1-6; clone size: few
CDR3 protein: CSATGGGLNTEAFF; V gene: TRBV29-1; D gene: TRBD1; J gene: TRBJ1-1; clone size: .
CDR3 protein: CASTYFGEEQYF; V gene: TRBV5-4; D gene: .; J gene: TRBJ2-7; clone size: few
CDR3 protein: CSVASGRTQFF; V gene: TRBV29-1; D gene: .; J gene: TRBJ2-1; clone size: .
CDR3 protein: CSVGGLQDNSYEQYF; V gene: TRBV29-1; D gene: .; J gene: TRBJ2-7; clone size: many
CDR3 protein: CASSYRGQGVYNEQFF; V gene: TRBV6-5; D gene: TRBD1; J gene: TRBJ2-1; clone size: few
CDR3 protein: CASSYSTSGAQETQYF; V gene: TRBV6-2/TRBV6-3; D gene: TRBD2; J gene: TRBJ2-5; clone size: many
CDR3 protein: CTSSLGGQAYEQYF; V gene: TRBV11-2; D gene: .; J gene: TRBJ2-7; clone size: .
CDR3 protein: CASNTGNSYEQYF; V gene: TRBV6-6; D gene: .; J gene: TRBJ2-7; clone size: .
CDR3 protein: CASSLGGLTPRYIEEQYF; V gene: TRBV11-2; D gene: .; J gene: TRBJ2-7; clone size: many
CDR3 protein: CAIRDRVVDEQYF; V gene: TRBV10-3; D gene: TRBD1; J gene: TRBJ2-7; clone size: many
CDR3 protein: CASRPDLIYEQYF; V gene: TRBV2; D gene: .; J gene: TRBJ2-7; clone size: .
CDR3 protein: CASSYKLTGDRRAEAFF; V gene: TRBV6-2/TRBV6-3; D gene: .; J gene: TRBJ1-1; clone size: .
CDR3 protein: CASSVGQENNEQFF; V gene: TRBV6-1; D gene: TRBD1; J gene: TRBJ2-1; clone size: few
CDR3 protein: CASSLGTTSTGELFF; V gene: TRBV5-1; D gene: .; J gene: TRBJ2-2; clone size: many
CDR3 protein: CASSRLGPSRLDTEAFF; V gene: TRBV7-8; D gene: .; J gene: TRBJ1-1; clone size: .